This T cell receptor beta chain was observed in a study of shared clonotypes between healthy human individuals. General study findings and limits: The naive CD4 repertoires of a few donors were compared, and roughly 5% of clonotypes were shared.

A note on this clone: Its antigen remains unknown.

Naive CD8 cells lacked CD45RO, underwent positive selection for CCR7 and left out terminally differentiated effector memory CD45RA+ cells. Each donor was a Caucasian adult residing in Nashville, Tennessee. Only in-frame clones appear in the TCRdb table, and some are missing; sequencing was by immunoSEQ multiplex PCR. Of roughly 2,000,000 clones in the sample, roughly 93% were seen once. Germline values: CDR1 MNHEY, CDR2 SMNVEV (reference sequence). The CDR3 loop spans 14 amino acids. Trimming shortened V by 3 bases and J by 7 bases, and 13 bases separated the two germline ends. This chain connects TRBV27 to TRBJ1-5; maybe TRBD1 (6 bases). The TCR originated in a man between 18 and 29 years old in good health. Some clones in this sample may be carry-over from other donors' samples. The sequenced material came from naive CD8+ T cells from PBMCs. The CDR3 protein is CASSFTGSGQPQHF. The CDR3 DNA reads TGTGCCAGCAGTTTCACAGGGTCTGGCCAGCCCCAGCATTTT.